One sample yielded the 6 T cell receptor beta chains listed below, sequenced in a study of blood T cell repertoires in COVID-19. Clones were sequenced by immunoSEQ multiplex PCR, and TCRdb holds only the in-frame ones, with some missing. In the table there are about 97,000 clones, roughly 80% of which are singletons. What was sequenced was peripheral blood. These receptors were obtained from a human donor in a cohort sampled during active COVID-19.

As for this clone: The sample has other DNA sequences that encode this CDR3 too. This chain connects TRBV5-1 to TRBJ2-3; 9 bases are a match to TRBD1. The V segment lost 3 bases and the J segment 3 bases; nucleotides outside the gene matches: 2. CDR1 is SGHRS and CDR2 is YFSETQ in the germline V gene. CDR3 length: 14 amino acids. The CDR3 sequence is CASSSGQGTDTQYF. In nucleotides, the CDR3 is TGCGCCAGCAGCTCGGGACAGGGTACAGATACGCAGTATTTT.

This clone turned up a few times. The V and J genes are TRBV30 and TRBJ2-5; the D gene is possibly TRBD1 (5 bases). CDR3 length: 15 residues. CDR1 GTSNPN and CDR2 SVGIG come from the germline V gene (reference sequence). V was trimmed by 0 bases and J by 8 bases, leaving 19 bases between them. CDR3 nucleotides: TGTGCCTGGAGTGTACAATTTTTGGGGCTGCGAACCCAGTACTTC. Residues: CAWSVQFLGLRTQYF.

The J gene is TRBJ2-3, the V gene TRBV3-1 (or the pseudogene TRBV3-2); 11 positions agree with TRBD2. Germline trimming cut 1 base from V and 1 base from J; bases unmatched to any gene: 4. Germline loops: CDR1 LGHDT, CDR2 YNNKEL (reference sequence). CDR3 length: 17 residues. The CDR3 is CASSQGLAGGRTDTQYF. CDR3 nucleotide sequence: TGTGCCAGCAGCCAAGGCCTAGCGGGGGGACGCACAGATACGCAGTATTTT.

J is TRBJ2-7 and V is TRBV6-6; 11 positions agree with TRBD2. J was trimmed by 4 bases and V by 2 bases; bases with no gene match: 4. Germline V gene lookup returns CDR1 MNHNY and CDR2 SVGAGI (reference sequence). This CDR3 has 15 amino acids. The DNA for the CDR3 is TGTGCCAGCAGTTACGACGCTAGCGGGGGGTACGAGCAGTACTTC. Translating gives CASSYDASGGYEQYF.

V is TRBV6-1 and J is TRBJ2-1; 9 nucleotides agree with TRBD2. The junction had 7 bases not matched to a gene; V was cut back by 1 base and J by 9 bases. This CDR3 comprises 15 residues. Germline CDR1 and CDR2: MNHNS and SASEGT. The CDR3 reads CASSEVSGGRSEQFF. CDR3 sequence (DNA): TGTGCCAGCAGTGAAGTTAGCGGGGGACGTTCTGAGCAGTTCTTC.

J is TRBJ2-5 and V is TRBV27, with 8 positions matching TRBD2. This CDR3 is 16 amino acids long. Germline V gives CDR1 MNHEY, CDR2 SMNVEV (reference sequence). With 5 bases clipped from V and 0 bases from J, the junction kept 8 bases outside the gene matches. The CDR3 reads CASSAQLAADQETQYF. The CDR3 DNA reads as TGTGCCAGCAGTGCTCAACTAGCGGCGGACCAAGAGACCCAGTACTTC.